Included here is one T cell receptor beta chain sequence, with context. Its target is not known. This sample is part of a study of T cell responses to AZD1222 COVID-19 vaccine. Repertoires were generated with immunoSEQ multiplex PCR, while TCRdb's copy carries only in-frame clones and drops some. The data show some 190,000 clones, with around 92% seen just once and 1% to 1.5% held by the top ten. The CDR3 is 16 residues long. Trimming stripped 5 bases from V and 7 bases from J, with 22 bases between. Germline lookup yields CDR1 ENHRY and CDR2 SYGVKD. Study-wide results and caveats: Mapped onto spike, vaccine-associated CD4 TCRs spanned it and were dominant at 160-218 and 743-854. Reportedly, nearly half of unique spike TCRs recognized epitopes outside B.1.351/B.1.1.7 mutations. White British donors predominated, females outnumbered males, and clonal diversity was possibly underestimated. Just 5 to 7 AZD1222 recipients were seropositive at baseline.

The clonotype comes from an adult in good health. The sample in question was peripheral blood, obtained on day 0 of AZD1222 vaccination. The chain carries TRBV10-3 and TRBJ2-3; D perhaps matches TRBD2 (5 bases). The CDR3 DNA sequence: TGTGCCATCAGTTCAGCTAGCTCGCACGGAACTTATACGCAGTATTTT. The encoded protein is CAISSASSHGTYTQYF.